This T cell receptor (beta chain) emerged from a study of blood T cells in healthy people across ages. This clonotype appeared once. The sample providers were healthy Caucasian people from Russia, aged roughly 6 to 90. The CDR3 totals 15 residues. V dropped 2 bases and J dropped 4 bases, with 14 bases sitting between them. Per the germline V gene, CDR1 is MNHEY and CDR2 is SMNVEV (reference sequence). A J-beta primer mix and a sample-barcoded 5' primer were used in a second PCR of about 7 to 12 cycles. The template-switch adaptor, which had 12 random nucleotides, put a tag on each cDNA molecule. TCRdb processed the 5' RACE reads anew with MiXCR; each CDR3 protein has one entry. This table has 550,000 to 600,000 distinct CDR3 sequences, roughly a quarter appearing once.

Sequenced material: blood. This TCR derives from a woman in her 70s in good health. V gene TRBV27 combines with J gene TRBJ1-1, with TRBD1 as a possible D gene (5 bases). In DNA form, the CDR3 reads TGTGCCAGCAGTTTAGGGACCACAGGTGGCACTGAAGCTTTCTTT. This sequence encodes CASSLGTTGGTEAFF.